This passage covers 32 T cell receptor beta chains from one sample sequenced in a study of Ad26.COV2.S vaccination and SARS-CoV-2 variants. TCRdb's table, derived via immunoSEQ multiplex PCR, lists solely in-frame clones and lacks some. This table holds roughly 680,000 clones, approximately 88% found once. As for treatment: about 20 received Ad26.COV2.S at low or high dose, single or two shots; five or six received placebo; per-sample allocation not given. The samples date from day 63 after the first vaccine or placebo injection. The starting material was peripheral blood, obtained in a trial of Ad26.COV2.S vaccine versus placebo. Receptors were obtained from a person aged 18 to 59 who received the Ad26.COV2.S COVID-19 vaccine or a placebo.

This clone came up a few times. The chain uses TRBV7-2 and TRBJ2-1; possible D gene TRBD2, 6 bases. Trimming stripped 2 bases from V and 4 bases from J, with 15 bases between. The CDR3 spans 16 residues. Germline V CDR1 and CDR2: SGHTA, FQGNSA. CDR3 sequence reads: CASSLSRAGPYNEQFF. The DNA for the CDR3 is TGTGCCAGCAGCTTAAGTAGGGCGGGACCGTACAATGAGCAGTTCTTC.

The DNA of the CDR3 is TGTGCCAGCAGCCAAGGGTCTAGCGGGGGCCCAGATACGCAGTATTTT. Translation: CASSQGSSGGPDTQYF. The chain carries TRBV4-2 and TRBJ2-3; TRBD2 agrees at 10 bases. With V trimmed by 1 base and J by 4 bases, 5 bases remained unmatched. Germline V CDR1 and CDR2: LGHNA, YNFKEQ. The CDR3 covers 16 residues.

V usage is TRBV7-9 and J usage is TRBJ2-2; TRBD2 aligns across 8 bases. The CDR3 spans 17 residues. The V gene's germline CDR1 is SEHNR and CDR2 FQNEAQ (reference sequence). The J segment lost 0 bases and the V segment lost 7 bases, leaving 10 bases of the junction unmatched. The CDR3: CASTHRGGPANTGELFF. The CDR3 nucleotides are TGTGCCAGCACCCACCGGGGGGGGCCCGCGAACACCGGGGAGCTGTTTTTT. The variable domain in full, with the rest retrieved from reference TRBV7-9 and TRBJ2-2, is DTGVSQNPRHKITKRGQNVTFRCDPISEHNRLYWYRQTLGQGPEFLTYFQNEAQLEKSRLLSDRFSAERPKGSFSTLEIQRTEQGDSAMYLCASTHRGGPANTGELFFGEGSRLTVL.

The chain combines TRBV12-3 or TRBV12-4 with TRBJ2-7, with D possibly being TRBD1 (5 bases). The CDR3 covers 12 residues. Trimming stripped 3 bases from V and 6 bases from J, with 9 bases between. In DNA form, the CDR3 reads TGTGCCAGCAGTTTCCAGGGCTCCGAGCAGTACTTC. The encoded protein is CASSFQGSEQYF.

V is TRBV11-2 and J is TRBJ2-3; 7 bases are a match to TRBD2. Germline values: CDR1 SGHAT, CDR2 FQNNGV. V lost 7 bases, J lost 2 bases, and 12 bases stayed unmatched. There are 16 residues in the CDR3. In nucleotides, the CDR3 is TGTGCCAGCATCAGGACCGGGACTATCCTCACAGATACGCAGTATTTT. Translating gives CASIRTGTILTDTQYF.

The J gene is TRBJ2-2, the V gene TRBV19; no firm D call. V lost 10 bases and J lost 6, with 12 bases in between. This CDR3 is built from 12 residues. The germline V gene has CDR1 LNHDA and CDR2 SQIVND (reference sequence). The CDR3 DNA reads as TGTGCCATCTCCGGGCGTGCCGGGGAGCTGTTTTTT. It specifies CAISGRAGELFF.

V is TRBV5-1 and J is TRBJ1-1; 11 bases match TRBD1. Unmatched junction bases numbered 9, after V lost 7 bases and J lost 4 bases. The CDR3 sequence is 15 residues long. CDR1 is SGHRS, CDR2 YFSETQ, per germline. CDR3 protein: CASSPSGTGGTEAFF. The CDR3 nucleotides read TGCGCCAGCTCGCCCTCGGGGACAGGGGGCACTGAAGCTTTCTTT.

The chain joins TRBV11-2 to TRBJ1-2; D is undetermined. Germline CDR1 reads SGHAT; CDR2 reads FQNNGV. V shed 1 base and J shed 1 base, with 7 bases lying between them. CDR3 length: 14 amino acids. The CDR3 loop reads CASSLGRINYGYTF. In nucleotides, the CDR3 is TGTGCCAGCAGCTTAGGACGGATTAACTATGGCTACACCTTC.

V gene TRBV19 combines with J gene TRBJ1-5, with D perhaps TRBD1 (5 bases). V was pared by 4 bases and J by 5 bases, with 9 bases between. The CDR3 is made up of 13 amino acids. The germline CDR1 and CDR2 sequences are LNHDA and SQIVND (reference sequence). The CDR3 here is CASSRGLYQPQHF. The CDR3, as DNA: TGTGCCAGTAGTAGGGGCTTATATCAGCCCCAGCATTTT.

The J gene is TRBJ1-1, the V gene TRBV7-8; no clear D. The germline gives CDR1 SGHVS, CDR2 FQNEAQ. CDR3 size: 14 residues. Trimming shortened V by 2 bases and J by 0 bases, and 7 bases separated the two germline ends. CDR3: CASSLTAMNTEAFF. CDR3 DNA: TGTGCCAGCAGCTTAACGGCTATGAACACTGAAGCTTTCTTT.

The chain recombines TRBV6-5 with TRBJ2-1; a possible D gene is TRBD2 (5 bases). CDR3 length: 14 amino acids. The germline V and J ends were trimmed by 3 bases and 6 bases, with 12 bases remaining between them. Germline V CDR1 and CDR2: MNHEY, SVGAGI. CDR3 region: CASSYWLEGNEQFF. The DNA for the CDR3 is TGTGCCAGCAGTTATTGGCTAGAGGGCAATGAGCAGTTCTTC.

There are a few counts of this clone. The V call is TRBV18, the J call TRBJ2-1, with a tentative D call TRBD1 (6 bases). The CDR3 consists of 15 residues. The germline gives CDR1 KGHSH, CDR2 LQKENI. V dropped 2 bases and J dropped 1 base, with 9 bases sitting between them. CDR3 bases: TGTGCCAGCTCACCAGACAGGACATCCTACAATGAGCAGTTCTTC. It is translated as CASSPDRTSYNEQFF. Full variable domain (outside the CDR3, taken from reference TRBV18 and TRBJ2-1): NAGVMQNPRHLVRRRGQEARLRCSPMKGHSHVYWYRQLPEEGLKFMVYLQKENIIDESGMPKERFSAEFPKEGPSILRIQQVVRGDSAAYFCASSPDRTSYNEQFFGPGTRLTVL.

A single count supports this clone. This rearrangement joins TRBV18 to TRBJ2-5, with 9 bases lining up with TRBD2. Germline loops: CDR1 KGHSH, CDR2 LQKENI. This CDR3 has 14 residues. J gave up 2 bases and V 8 bases, and 6 bases lay outside the gene matches. CDR3 sequence (DNA): TGTGCCAGCAGGCAGCGGGAGGCACAAGAGACCCAGTACTTC. Translating it yields CASRQREAQETQYF.

This chain uses TRBV25-1 with TRBJ1-1; TRBD1 aligns across 8 bases. This CDR3 is 13 amino acids long. V lost 9 bases, J lost 5 bases, and 8 bases stayed unmatched. Per the germline V gene, CDR1 is MGHDK and CDR2 is SYGVNS. CDR3 amino acids: CASRGQGGTEAFF. Here the CDR3 DNA reads TGTGCCAGTCGTGGACAGGGAGGAACTGAAGCTTTCTTT. The full variable domain, completed using reference TRBV25-1 and TRBJ1-1, is EADIYQTPRYLVIGTGKKITLECSQTMGHDKMYWYQQDPGMELHLIHYSYGVNSTEKGDLSSESTVSRIRTEHFPLTLESARPSHTSQYLCASRGQGGTEAFFGQGTRLTVV.

The V and J genes are TRBV29-1 and TRBJ2-7; TRBD1 agrees at 8 bases. CDR1 is SQVTM and CDR2 is ANQGSEA in the germline V gene. The CDR3 is made up of 12 amino acids. Unmatched junction bases numbered 3, after V lost 5 bases and J lost 3 bases. DNA of the CDR3: TGCAGCGTTAGAGGACAGGGCTACGAGCAGTACTTC. Encoded protein: CSVRGQGYEQYF.

This clone was counted a few times. The V and J genes are TRBV19 and TRBJ1-5; the D is unclear. This CDR3 is built from 13 residues. The germline V gene has CDR1 LNHDA and CDR2 SQIVND (reference sequence). Trimming pared 3 bases from V and 9 bases from J, leaving 12 bases between. CDR3 amino acids: CASSIPPLGPQHF. In DNA, the CDR3 is TGTGCCAGTAGTATCCCCCCGCTAGGGCCCCAGCATTTT.

This clone was detected once. V and J are TRBV5-4 and TRBJ1-2; 7 nucleotides match TRBD1. This CDR3 is 12 amino acids long. Germline trimming cut 7 bases from V and 8 bases from J; bases unmatched to any gene: 8. Germline V CDR1 and CDR2: SGHNT, YYREEE (reference sequence). The CDR3 nucleotides read TGTGCCAGCTTAGGCAGGGGGGGCGGCTACACCTTC. Its translation: CASLGRGGGYTF.

This clone was detected only once. The rearrangement links TRBV5-8 to TRBJ1-5; tentative D call: TRBD1 (5 bases). V was pared by 0 bases and J by 1 base, with 11 bases between. There are 16 residues in the CDR3. Per the germline V gene, CDR1 is SGHTS and CDR2 is YDEGEE. The CDR3 DNA reads as TGTGCCAGCAGCTTGGAGAGGGGCTTCAGCAATCAGCCCCAGCATTTT. Translation: CASSLERGFSNQPQHF.

J is TRBJ2-7 and V is TRBV2, with 9 bases aligning to TRBD1. The CDR3 is 12 amino acids. Germline lookup yields CDR1 SNHLY and CDR2 FYNNEI. With V trimmed by 8 bases and J by 3 bases, 2 bases remained unmatched. The CDR3 here is CASGTGNYEQYF. CDR3 DNA sequence: TGTGCCAGCGGGACAGGGAACTACGAGCAGTACTTC. The complete variable domain, with remaining parts taken from reference TRBV2 and TRBJ2-7, reads EPEVTQTPSHQVTQMGQEVILRCVPISNHLYFYWYRQILGQKVEFLVSFYNNEISEKSEIFDDQFSVERPDGSNFTLKIRSTKLEDSAMYFCASGTGNYEQYFGPGTRLTVT.

The J gene is TRBJ2-1, the V gene TRBV7-9; 10 nucleotides align to TRBD2. The V segment lost 3 bases and the J segment 3 bases; nucleotides outside the gene matches: 11. Germline V gene sequence: CDR1 SEHNR, CDR2 FQNEAQ (reference sequence). The CDR3 extends over 18 amino acids. The CDR3 DNA reads as TGTGCCAGCAGCTTCCCGGCTAGCGGGAGACCTTTCTACAATGAGCAGTTCTTC. It codes for CASSFPASGRPFYNEQFF. Using reference TRBV7-9 and TRBJ2-1 for the parts outside the CDR3, the full variable domain is DTGVSQNPRHKITKRGQNVTFRCDPISEHNRLYWYRQTLGQGPEFLTYFQNEAQLEKSRLLSDRFSAERPKGSFSTLEIQRTEQGDSAMYLCASSFPASGRPFYNEQFFGPGTRLTVL.

The chain is built from TRBV7-9 and TRBJ1-2; D perhaps matches TRBD1 (5 bases). V was pared by 4 bases and J by 0 bases, with 15 bases between. The CDR3 loop spans 16 amino acids. Germline-derived CDR1 and CDR2 are SEHNR and FQNEAQ (reference sequence). In DNA form, the CDR3 reads TGTGCCAGCAGCTGGGGGGGTGGCACAGCTAACTATGGCTACACCTTC. Translated, it gives CASSWGGGTANYGYTF.

The chain recombines TRBV30 with TRBJ2-5; TRBD1 aligns across 7 bases. This CDR3 is built from 18 residues. J was trimmed by 1 base and V by 0 bases; bases with no gene match: 14. Germline loops: CDR1 GTSNPN, CDR2 SVGIG (reference sequence). CDR3 region: CAWSVGGSAGTVQETQYF. CDR3 nucleotides: TGTGCCTGGAGTGTAGGGGGTTCGGCCGGGACAGTCCAAGAGACCCAGTACTTC.

A single count supports this clone. The chain uses TRBV5-6 and TRBJ2-2; 9 positions match TRBD1. This CDR3 region has 14 residues. Trimming at V came to 5 bases and at J to 5 bases, leaving 4 bases not matched to a gene. The germline gives CDR1 SGHDT, CDR2 YYEEEE. The CDR3 region has the DNA TGTGCCAGCAGGGGGACAGGGCGGACCGGGGAGCTGTTTTTT. The encoded protein is CASRGTGRTGELFF.

This sequence joins TRBV19 and TRBJ2-3; the match to TRBD1 covers 7 bases. Germline V gene data show CDR1 as LNHDA and CDR2 as SQIVND (reference sequence). The CDR3 consists of 12 residues. V trimming: 7 bases; J trimming: 5 bases; junction bases outside the gene matches: 3. CDR3 sequence reads: CASNRGEDTQYF. DNA of the CDR3: TGTGCCAGTAACAGGGGAGAAGATACGCAGTATTTT. Variable domain in full (rest from reference TRBV19 and TRBJ2-3): DGGITQSPKYLFRKEGQNVTLSCEQNLNHDAMYWYRQDPGQGLRLIYYSQIVNDFQKGDIAEGYSVSREKKESFPLTVTSAQKNPTAFYLCASNRGEDTQYFGPGTRLTVL.

The chain links TRBV7-2 to TRBJ1-2; tentative D call: TRBD1 (6 bases). In germline, CDR1 is SGHTA, CDR2 FQGNSA. V lost 5 bases and J lost 5, with 18 bases in between. This CDR3 comprises 15 residues. For the CDR3, the DNA is TGTGCCAGCAGCCTTTTCGGACAGCAGGGTTATGGCTACACCTTC. It specifies CASSLFGQQGYGYTF.

This sequence joins TRBV12-5 and TRBJ2-5, with TRBD1 matching over 7 bases. J gave up 3 bases and V 2 bases, and 9 bases lay outside the gene matches. CDR1 and CDR2 (germline): LGHNT, FRNRAP. The CDR3 sequence is 16 residues long. The CDR3 region is CASGLTPRQGKETQYF. DNA of the CDR3: TGTGCTAGTGGTTTGACACCTCGACAGGGTAAAGAGACCCAGTACTTC.

This sequence joins TRBV5-1 and TRBJ2-7; a weak D match, TRBD2 (6 bases). The CDR3 spans 14 residues. Trimming cost V 4 bases and J 3 bases, with 14 bases left between them. Germline V lookup: CDR1 SGHRS, CDR2 YFSETQ. The CDR3 loop reads CASSPGTLIYEQYF. The DNA of the CDR3 is TGCGCCAGCAGCCCCGGGACTCTAATCTACGAGCAGTACTTC. The full variable domain, in which reference TRBV5-1 and TRBJ2-7 provide the parts outside the CDR3, is KAGVTQTPRYLIKTRGQQVTLSCSPISGHRSVSWYQQTPGQGLQFLFEYFSETQRNKGNFPGRFSGRQFSNSRSEMNVSTLELGDSALYLCASSPGTLIYEQYFGPGTRLTVT.

V and J are TRBV9 and TRBJ2-1; D possibly matches TRBD1 or TRBD2 (5 bases each). The germline V and J ends were trimmed by 0 bases and 12 bases, with 22 bases remaining between them. The CDR3 is 16 amino acids. Germline loops: CDR1 SGDLS, CDR2 YYNGEE. CDR3 nucleotides: TGTGCCAGCAGCGTAGGGGTAGGCCTCAGTGTTGGGGGGCAGTTCTTC. Encoded protein: CASSVGVGLSVGGQFF.

V is TRBV21-1 and J is TRBJ2-3; the DNA was not compared with TRBD1, the D call given in the table. TRBV21-1 is noted as a pseudogene. The CDR3 has 15 amino acids. The DNA for the CDR3 is TGTGCCAGCAGCAAAAGTCAGGTTTTTTCAGATACGCAGTATTTT. Translated, it gives CASSKSQVFSDTQYF.

Only a few counts were recorded for this clone. The chain couples TRBV11-3 to TRBJ1-3; D perhaps matches TRBD1 (5 bases). The CDR3 has 13 amino acids. V lost 5 bases and J lost 2, with 7 bases in between. Looked up from germline, CDR1 is SGHNT and CDR2 is YENEEA. The CDR3 sequence is CASSRGAGNTIYF. The CDR3, as DNA: TGTGCCAGCAGCCGGGGGGCTGGAAACACCATATATTTT.

The chain is built from TRBV6-5 and TRBJ1-6; D gene uncertain. The CDR3 is 16 residues long. Germline V gives CDR1 MNHEY, CDR2 SVGAGI. Between the trimmed V and J ends, which lost 0 bases and 1 base, there was a span of 7 bases. The CDR3 here is CASSYSGESYNSPLHF. CDR3 DNA sequence: TGTGCCAGCAGTTACTCTGGGGAATCCTATAATTCACCCCTCCACTTT.

J is TRBJ2-3 and V is TRBV4-2; 13 positions agree with TRBD2. The CDR3 runs 17 residues. V trimming: 3 bases; J trimming: 5 bases; junction bases outside the gene matches: 8. Per germline, CDR1 LGHNA and CDR2 YNFKEQ. The CDR3 protein is CASSQILLAGGGDTQYF. Written as DNA, the CDR3 is TGTGCCAGCAGCCAGATCTTACTAGCGGGAGGGGGAGATACGCAGTATTTT.